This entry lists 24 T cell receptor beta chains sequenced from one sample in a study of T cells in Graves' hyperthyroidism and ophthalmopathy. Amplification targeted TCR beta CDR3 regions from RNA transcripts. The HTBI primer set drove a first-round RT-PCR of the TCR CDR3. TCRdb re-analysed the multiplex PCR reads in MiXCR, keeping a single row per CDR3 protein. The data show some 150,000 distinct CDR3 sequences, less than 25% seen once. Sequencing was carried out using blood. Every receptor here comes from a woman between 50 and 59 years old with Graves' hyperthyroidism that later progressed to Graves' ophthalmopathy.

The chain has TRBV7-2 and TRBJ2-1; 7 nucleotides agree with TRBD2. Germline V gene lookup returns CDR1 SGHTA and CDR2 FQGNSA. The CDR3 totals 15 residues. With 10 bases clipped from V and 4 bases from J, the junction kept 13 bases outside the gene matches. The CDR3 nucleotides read TGTGCCACCCTAACCGCTAGCGGATATTACAATGAGCAGTTCTTC. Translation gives CATLTASGYYNEQFF. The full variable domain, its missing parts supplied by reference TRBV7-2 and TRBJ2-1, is GAGVSQSPSNKVTEKGKDVELRCDPISGHTALYWYRQSLGQGLEFLIYFQGNSAPDKSGLPSDRFSAERTGGSVSTLTIQRTQQEDSAVYLCATLTASGYYNEQFFGPGTRLTVL.

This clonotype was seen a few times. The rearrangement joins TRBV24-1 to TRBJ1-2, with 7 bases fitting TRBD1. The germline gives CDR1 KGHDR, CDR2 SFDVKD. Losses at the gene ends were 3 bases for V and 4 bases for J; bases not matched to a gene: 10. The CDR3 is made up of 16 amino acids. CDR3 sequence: CATSDPTGVGPYGYTF. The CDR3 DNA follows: TGTGCCACCAGTGATCCCACAGGGGTAGGCCCCTATGGCTACACCTTC.

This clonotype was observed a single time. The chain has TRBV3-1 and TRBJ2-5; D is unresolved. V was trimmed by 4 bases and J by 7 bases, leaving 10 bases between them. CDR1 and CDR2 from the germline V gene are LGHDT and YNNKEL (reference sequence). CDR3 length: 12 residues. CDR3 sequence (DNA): TGTGCCAGCAGCCTTCTACCGGGGACCCAGTACTTC. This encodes CASSLLPGTQYF.

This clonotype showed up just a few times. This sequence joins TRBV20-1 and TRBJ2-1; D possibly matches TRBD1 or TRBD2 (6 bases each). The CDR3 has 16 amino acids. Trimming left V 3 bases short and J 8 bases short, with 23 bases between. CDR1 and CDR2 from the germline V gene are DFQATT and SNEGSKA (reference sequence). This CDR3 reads CSASPPGAPIRDEQFF. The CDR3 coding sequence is TGCAGTGCTAGCCCCCCGGGGGCCCCGATTAGAGATGAGCAGTTCTTC.

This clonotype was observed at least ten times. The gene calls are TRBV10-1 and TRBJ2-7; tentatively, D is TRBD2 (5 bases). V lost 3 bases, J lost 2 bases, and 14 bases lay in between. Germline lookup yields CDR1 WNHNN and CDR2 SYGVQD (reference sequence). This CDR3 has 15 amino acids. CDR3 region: CASSEGASGAYEQYF. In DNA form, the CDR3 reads TGCGCCAGCAGTGAAGGCGCGTCCGGGGCCTACGAGCAGTACTTC.

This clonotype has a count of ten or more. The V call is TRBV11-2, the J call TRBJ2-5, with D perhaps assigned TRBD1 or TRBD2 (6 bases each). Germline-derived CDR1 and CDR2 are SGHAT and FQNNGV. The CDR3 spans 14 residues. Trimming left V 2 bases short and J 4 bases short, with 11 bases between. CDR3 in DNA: TGTGCCAGCAGCTTATTCGGGGGCGGAGAGACCCAGTACTTC. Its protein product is CASSLFGGGETQYF.

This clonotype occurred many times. In DNA, the CDR3 is TGTGCCAGCAGCCCCCTAGCGGGAGGTCTTTACGAGCAGTACTTC. Amino acids: CASSPLAGGLYEQYF. This rearrangement joins TRBV7-2 to TRBJ2-7, with 11 nucleotides matching TRBD2. The CDR3 totals 15 residues. Germline-derived CDR1 and CDR2 are SGHTA and FQGNSA. V lost 5 bases to trimming and J lost 4 bases; unmatched junction nucleotides: 7.

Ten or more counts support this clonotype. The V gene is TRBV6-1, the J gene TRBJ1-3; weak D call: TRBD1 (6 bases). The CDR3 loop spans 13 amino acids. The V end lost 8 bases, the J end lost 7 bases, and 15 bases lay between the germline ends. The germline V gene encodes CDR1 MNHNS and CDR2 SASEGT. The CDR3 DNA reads TGTGCCAGCGGGGACATAAAGGCCAACACCATATATTTT. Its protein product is CASGDIKANTIYF.

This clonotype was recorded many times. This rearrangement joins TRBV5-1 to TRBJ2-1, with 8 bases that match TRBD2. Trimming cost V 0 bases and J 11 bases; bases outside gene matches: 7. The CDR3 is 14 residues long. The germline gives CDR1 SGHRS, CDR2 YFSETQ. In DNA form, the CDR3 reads TGCGCCAGCAGCTTGGGAGCGGGAGCCCCCCAGCAGTTCTTC. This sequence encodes CASSLGAGAPQQFF.

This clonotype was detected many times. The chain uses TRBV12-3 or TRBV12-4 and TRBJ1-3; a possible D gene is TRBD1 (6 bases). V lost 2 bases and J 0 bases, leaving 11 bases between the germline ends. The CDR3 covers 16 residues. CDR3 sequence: CASSLRGGGSGNTIYF. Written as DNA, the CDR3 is TGTGCCAGCAGTTTACGGGGGGGCGGCTCTGGAAACACCATATATTTT.

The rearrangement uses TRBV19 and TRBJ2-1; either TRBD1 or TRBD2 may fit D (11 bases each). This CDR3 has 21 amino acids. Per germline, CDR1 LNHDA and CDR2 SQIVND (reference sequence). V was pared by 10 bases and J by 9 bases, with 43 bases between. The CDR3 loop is CATSRPWTGGLVAGGPSEQFF. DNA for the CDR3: TGTGCCACCTCCAGGCCCTGGACAGGGGGCTTGGTAGCGGGAGGGCCAAGTGAGCAGTTCTTC.

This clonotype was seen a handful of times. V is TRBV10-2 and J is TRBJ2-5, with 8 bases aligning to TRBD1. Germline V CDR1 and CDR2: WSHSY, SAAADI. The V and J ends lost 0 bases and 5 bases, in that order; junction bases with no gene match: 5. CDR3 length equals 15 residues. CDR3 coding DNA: TGCGCCAGCAGTGAGTCGAGGGGACAGGCTGAGACCCAGTACTTC. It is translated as CASSESRGQAETQYF.

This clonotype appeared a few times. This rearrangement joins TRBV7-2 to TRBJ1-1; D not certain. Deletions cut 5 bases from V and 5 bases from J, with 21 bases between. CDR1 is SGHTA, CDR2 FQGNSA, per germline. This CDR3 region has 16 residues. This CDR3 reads CASSPALSGRRTEAFF. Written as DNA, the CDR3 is TGTGCCAGCAGCCCGGCCCTTAGCGGGAGGCGGACTGAAGCTTTCTTT.

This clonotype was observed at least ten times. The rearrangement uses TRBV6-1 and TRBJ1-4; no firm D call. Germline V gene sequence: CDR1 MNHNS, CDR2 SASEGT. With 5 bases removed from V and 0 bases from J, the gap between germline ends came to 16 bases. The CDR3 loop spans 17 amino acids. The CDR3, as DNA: TGTGCCAGCAGTTTCAGGTTCATAGGAACAACTAATGAAAAACTGTTTTTT. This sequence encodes CASSFRFIGTTNEKLFF.

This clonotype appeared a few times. The CDR3 loop is CASSEGGIRQPQHF. The CDR3, as DNA: TGTGCCAGCAGTGAAGGGGGAATTCGGCAGCCCCAGCATTTT. The rearrangement joins TRBV6-1 to TRBJ1-5; D gene ambiguous. Trimming took 1 base from V and 7 from J, leaving 11 bases between them. In germline, CDR1 is MNHNS, CDR2 SASEGT. The CDR3 is 14 amino acids.

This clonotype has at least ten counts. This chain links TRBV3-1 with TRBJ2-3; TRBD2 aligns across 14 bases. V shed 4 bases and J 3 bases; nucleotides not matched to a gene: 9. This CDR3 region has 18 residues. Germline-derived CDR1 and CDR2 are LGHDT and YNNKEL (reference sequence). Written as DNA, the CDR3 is TGTGCCAGCAGCCCGGGGACTAGCGGGAGTAGAGGTACAGATACGCAGTATTTT. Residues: CASSPGTSGSRGTDTQYF.

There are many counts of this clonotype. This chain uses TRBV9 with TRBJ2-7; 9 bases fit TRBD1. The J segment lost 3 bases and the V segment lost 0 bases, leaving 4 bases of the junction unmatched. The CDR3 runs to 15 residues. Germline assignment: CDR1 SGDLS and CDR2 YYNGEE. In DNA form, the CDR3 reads TGTGCCAGCAGCGTAGAACAGGGGGCGAACTACGAGCAGTACTTC. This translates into CASSVEQGANYEQYF.

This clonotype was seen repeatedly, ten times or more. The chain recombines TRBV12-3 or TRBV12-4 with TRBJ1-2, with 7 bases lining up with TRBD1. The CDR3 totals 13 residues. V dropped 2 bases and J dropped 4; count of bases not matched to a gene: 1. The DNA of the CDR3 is TGTGCCAGCAGTTTATCAGGGGGCTATGGCTACACCTTC. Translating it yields CASSLSGGYGYTF.

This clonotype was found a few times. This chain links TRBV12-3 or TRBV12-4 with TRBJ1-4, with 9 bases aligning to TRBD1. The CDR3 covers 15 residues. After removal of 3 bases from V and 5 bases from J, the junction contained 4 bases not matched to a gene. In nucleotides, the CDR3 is TGTGCCAGCAGTTTCGCCGGGACAGGGAATGAAAAACTGTTTTTT. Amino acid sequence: CASSFAGTGNEKLFF.

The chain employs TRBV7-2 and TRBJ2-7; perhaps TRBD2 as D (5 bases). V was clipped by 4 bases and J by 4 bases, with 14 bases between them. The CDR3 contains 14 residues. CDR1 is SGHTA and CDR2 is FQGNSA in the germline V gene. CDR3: CASSSLMDFYEQYF. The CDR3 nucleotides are TGTGCCAGCAGCTCCCTCATGGACTTTTACGAGCAGTACTTC. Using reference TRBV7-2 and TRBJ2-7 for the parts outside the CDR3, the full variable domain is GAGVSQSPSNKVTEKGKDVELRCDPISGHTALYWYRQSLGQGLEFLIYFQGNSAPDKSGLPSDRFSAERTGGSVSTLTIQRTQQEDSAVYLCASSSLMDFYEQYFGPGTRLTVT.

This chain's CDR3 is CASSKGPGTYEQYF. CDR3 coding DNA: TGCGCCAGCAGTAAGGGGCCGGGTACCTACGAGCAGTACTTC. This chain uses TRBV5-1 with TRBJ2-7; tentative D call: TRBD1 (5 bases). This CDR3 has 14 residues. The V and J ends lost 5 bases and 2 bases respectively, with 14 bases between them. In germline, CDR1 is SGHRS, CDR2 YFSETQ.

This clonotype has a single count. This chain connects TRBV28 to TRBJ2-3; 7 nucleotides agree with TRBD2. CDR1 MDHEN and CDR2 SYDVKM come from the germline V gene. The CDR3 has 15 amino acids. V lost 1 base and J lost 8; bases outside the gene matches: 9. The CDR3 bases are TGTGCCAGCAGTTTATTGAGGGGAGGGCCGAGTACGCAGTATTTT. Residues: CASSLLRGGPSTQYF.

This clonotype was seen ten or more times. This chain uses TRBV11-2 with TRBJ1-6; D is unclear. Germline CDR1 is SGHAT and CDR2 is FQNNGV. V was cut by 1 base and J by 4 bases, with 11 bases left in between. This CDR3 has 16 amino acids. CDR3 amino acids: CASSLAGSGYNSPLHF. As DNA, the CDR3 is TGTGCCAGCAGCTTAGCCGGGTCGGGGTATAATTCACCCCTCCACTTT.

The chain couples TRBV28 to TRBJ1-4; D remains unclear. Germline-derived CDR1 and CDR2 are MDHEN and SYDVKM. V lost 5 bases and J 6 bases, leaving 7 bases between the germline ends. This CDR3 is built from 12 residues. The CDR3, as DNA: TGTGCCAGCAGTAGGGCAGATGAAAAACTGTTTTTT. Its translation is CASSRADEKLFF.